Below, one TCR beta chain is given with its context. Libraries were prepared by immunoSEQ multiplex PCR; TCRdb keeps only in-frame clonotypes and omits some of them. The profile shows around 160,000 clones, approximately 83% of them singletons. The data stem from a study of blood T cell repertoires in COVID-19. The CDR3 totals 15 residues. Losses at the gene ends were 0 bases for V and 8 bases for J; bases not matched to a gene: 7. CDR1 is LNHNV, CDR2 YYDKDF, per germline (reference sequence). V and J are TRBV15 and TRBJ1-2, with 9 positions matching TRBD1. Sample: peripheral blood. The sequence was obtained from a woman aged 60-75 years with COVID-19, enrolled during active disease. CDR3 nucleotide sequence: TGTGCCACCAGCAGAGATCCCGGGACAGGGATGGGCTACACCTTC. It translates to CATSRDPGTGMGYTF.